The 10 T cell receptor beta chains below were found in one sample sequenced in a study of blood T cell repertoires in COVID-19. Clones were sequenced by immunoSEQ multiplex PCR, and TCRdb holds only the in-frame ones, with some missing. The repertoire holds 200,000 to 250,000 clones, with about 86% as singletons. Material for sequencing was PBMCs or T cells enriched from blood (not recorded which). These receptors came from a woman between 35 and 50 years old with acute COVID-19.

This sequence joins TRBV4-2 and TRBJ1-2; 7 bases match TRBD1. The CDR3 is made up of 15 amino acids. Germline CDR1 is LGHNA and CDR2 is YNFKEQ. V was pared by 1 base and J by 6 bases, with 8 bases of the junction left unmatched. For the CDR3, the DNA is TGTGCCAGCAGCCAAGGGTTAGGGCAGGGGGATGGCTACACCTTC. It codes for CASSQGLGQGDGYTF.

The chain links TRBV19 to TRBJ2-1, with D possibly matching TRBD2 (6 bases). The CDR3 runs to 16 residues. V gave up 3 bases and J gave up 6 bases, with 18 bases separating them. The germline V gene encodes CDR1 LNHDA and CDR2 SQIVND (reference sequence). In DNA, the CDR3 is TGTGCCAGTAGTATCTCGCCAATAGGAGGGACCAATGAGCAGTTCTTC. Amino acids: CASSISPIGGTNEQFF.

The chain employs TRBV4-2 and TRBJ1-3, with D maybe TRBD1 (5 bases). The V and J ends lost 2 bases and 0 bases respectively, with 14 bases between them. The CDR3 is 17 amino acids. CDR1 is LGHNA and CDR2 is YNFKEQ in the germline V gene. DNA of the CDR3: TGTGCCAGCAGCCAACAGGGAAACGGCCTCTCTGGAAACACCATATATTTT. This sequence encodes CASSQQGNGLSGNTIYF.

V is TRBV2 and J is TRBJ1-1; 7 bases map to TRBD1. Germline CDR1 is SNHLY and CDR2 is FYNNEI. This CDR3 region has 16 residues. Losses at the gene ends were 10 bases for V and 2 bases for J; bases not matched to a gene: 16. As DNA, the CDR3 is TGTGCCATCCCTAGCGGGACAGACTATCGAAACACTGAAGCTTTCTTT. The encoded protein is CAIPSGTDYRNTEAFF.

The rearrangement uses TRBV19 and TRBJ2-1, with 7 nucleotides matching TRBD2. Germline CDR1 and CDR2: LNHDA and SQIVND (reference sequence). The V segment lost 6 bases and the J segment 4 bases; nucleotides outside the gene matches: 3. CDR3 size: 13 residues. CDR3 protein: CASSGTTYNEQFF. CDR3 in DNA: TGTGCCAGTAGCGGGACTACTTACAATGAGCAGTTCTTC. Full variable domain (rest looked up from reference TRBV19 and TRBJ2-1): DGGITQSPKYLFRKEGQNVTLSCEQNLNHDAMYWYRQDPGQGLRLIYYSQIVNDFQKGDIAEGYSVSREKKESFPLTVTSAQKNPTAFYLCASSGTTYNEQFFGPGTRLTVL.

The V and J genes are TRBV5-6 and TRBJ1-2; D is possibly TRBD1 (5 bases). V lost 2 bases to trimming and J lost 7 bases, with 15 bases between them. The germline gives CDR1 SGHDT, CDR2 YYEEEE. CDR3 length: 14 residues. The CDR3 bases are TGTGCCAGCAGCTTCCCGGGGGGGATCCTTGGCTACACCTTC. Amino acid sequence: CASSFPGGILGYTF.

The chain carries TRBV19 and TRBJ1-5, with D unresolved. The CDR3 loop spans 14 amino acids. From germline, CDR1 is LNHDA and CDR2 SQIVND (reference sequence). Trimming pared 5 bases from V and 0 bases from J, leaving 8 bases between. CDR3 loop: CASSAGVSNQPQHF. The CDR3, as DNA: TGTGCCAGTAGTGCGGGAGTTAGCAATCAGCCCCAGCATTTT.

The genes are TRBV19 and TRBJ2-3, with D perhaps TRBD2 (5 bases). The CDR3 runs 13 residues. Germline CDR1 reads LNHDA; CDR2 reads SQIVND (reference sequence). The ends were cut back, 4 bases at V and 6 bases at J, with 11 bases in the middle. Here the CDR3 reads CASSTLTGDTQYF. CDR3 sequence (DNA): TGTGCCAGTAGTACCTTGACGGGGGATACGCAGTATTTT.

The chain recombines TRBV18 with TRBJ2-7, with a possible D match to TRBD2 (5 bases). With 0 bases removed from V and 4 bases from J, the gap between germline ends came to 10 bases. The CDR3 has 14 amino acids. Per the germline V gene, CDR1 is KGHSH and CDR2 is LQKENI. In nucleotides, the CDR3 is TGTGCCAGCTCACCACCGGCAGGAGGATACGAGCAGTACTTC. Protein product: CASSPPAGGYEQYF.

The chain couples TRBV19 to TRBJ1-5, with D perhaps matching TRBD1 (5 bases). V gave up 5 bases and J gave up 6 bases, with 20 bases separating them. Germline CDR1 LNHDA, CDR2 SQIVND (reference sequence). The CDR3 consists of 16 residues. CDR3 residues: CASSRSRAGRGQPQHF. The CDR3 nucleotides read TGTGCCAGTAGTCGCTCCCGGGCAGGGCGGGGTCAGCCCCAGCATTTT.